This T cell receptor (beta chain) was profiled in a study of T cells expressing NK-cell markers. Overall study: In sorted CD3+CD56+NKG2C+, CD3+CD56+NKG2C- and CD3+CD56-NKG2C+ T cells, TCR beta repertoires were obtained. Study results and caveats: Dominant NKG2C+ clonotype frequencies of roughly 1.0-7.5% of CD8+ T cells were measured in about 6 donors.

A remark on this clonotype: Antigen unknown.

TCRdb re-called the 5' RACE reads and catalogs CDR3 proteins one per entry, DNA excluded. The table lists about 440,000 distinct CDR3 sequences, with roughly 7.2% in the top ten. The TCR originated in a woman between 18 and 70 years old in good health. Sequenced sample: blood T cells: a sorted CD56 or NKG2C T cell subset, CD4+ or CD8+ T cells, or bulk PBMC T cells (not recorded which).

CDR3 residues: CASSWTGSTGELFF. The chain recombines TRBV27 with TRBJ2-2; TCRdb picks TRBD1, but there is no DNA to check that call. The CDR3 length is 14 residues. CDR1 MNHEY and CDR2 SMNVEV come from the germline V gene (reference sequence).